The rows below give T cell receptor beta chains drawn from one sample of a study of graft-versus-host responses after intestinal transplantation. This table comes from immunoSEQ multiplex PCR, and its TCRdb copy is limited to in-frame clones, with some not included. The data contain about 40,000 clones, 93% of them singletons. Material: PBMCs, obtained 734 days after intestinal transplantation. The receptors originated from a human patient who received an intestinal transplant, so some T cells may come from the graft donor. CDR3s include the opening cysteine and the closing phenylalanine or tryptophan.

>TRBJ2-1|TRBV5-6
CASSLAAAIPWTYNEQFF
>TRBJ2-7|TRBV9
CASSVDAGETYEQYF
>TRBJ1-2|TRBV14
CASSQVSVLSGYTF
>TRBJ2-7|TRBV11-2
CASSIGGLDYEQYF
>TRBJ1-4|TRBV6-5
CASSYSGGVGEKLFF
>TRBJ1-5|TRBV6-1
CAGRDNQPQHF
>TRBJ2-1|TRBV5-1
CASSSEAPSSYNEQFF
>TRBJ1-2|TRBV29-1
CSARQGAGYGYTF
>TRBJ2-5|TRBV6-6
CASSLGPTQETQYF
>TRBJ2-5|TRBV9
CASSDPVLETQYF
>TRBJ1-4|TRBV5-1
CASRDMGATNEKPFF
>TRBJ2-2|TRBV18
CASSPWDRELFF
>TRBJ2-1|TRBV11-3
CASSDRDVGEQFF
>TRBJ2-7|TRBV9
CASSVVAGHEQYF
>TRBJ1-2|TRBV5-4
CASSQDGRTNF
>TRBJ1-6|TRBV2
CATRQGSPLHF
>TRBJ2-3|TRBV6-5
CASSRKQEGTQYF
>TRBJ1-1|TRBV7-4
CASSQSGGTEAFF
>TRBJ2-7|TRBV6-6
CASRSLISGEQYF
>TRBJ1-5|TRBV15
CATSRQGYSNQPQHF
>TRBJ2-6|TRBV5-1
CASSLKLTEPGANVLTF
>TRBJ2-1|TRBV6-5
CASSNDFPAPNEQFF
>TRBJ1-2|TRBV2
CASSDMGQGYGYTF
>TRBJ1-1|TRBV27
CASSSIRNTEAFF
>TRBJ1-1|TRBV5-1
CASSLMAANTEAFF
>TRBJ1-6|TRBV6-5
CASSFISSYNSPLHF
>TRBJ1-5|TRBV7-2
CASSIGLEQPQHF
>TRBJ2-5|TRBV5-4
CASSTRRPGLAGPQETQYF
>TRBJ2-7|TRBV7-9
CASSSLAYKRGLRGQYF
>TRBJ2-3|TRBV6-5
CASSSSLETQYF
>TRBJ2-7|TRBV30
CAWSKGGSPYEQYF